Below, 24 T cell receptor beta chains from the same sample are listed, as sequenced in a study of OX40 agonist ivuxolimab in advanced cancers. TCRdb's copy holds only in-frame clones and misses some; the assay was immunoSEQ multiplex PCR. The table includes under 90,000 clones, roughly 86% detected once. Specimen: CD4+ or CD8+ T cells sorted from blood, collected in a trial of the OX40 agonist ivuxolimab. Source of these receptors: an adult with an advanced solid tumor such as melanoma, head and neck, liver or kidney cancer.

The chain joins TRBV7-9 to TRBJ1-1; D remains ambiguous. Germline V gene sequence: CDR1 SEHNR, CDR2 FQNEAQ (reference sequence). Trimming stripped 3 bases from V and 2 bases from J, with 13 bases between. The CDR3 sequence is 15 residues long. In DNA form, the CDR3 reads TGTGCCAGCAGCTTCGGCCGCAAGGGCAACACTGAAGCTTTCTTT. This codes for CASSFGRKGNTEAFF. Based on the CDR3 plus reference TRBV7-9 and TRBJ1-1, the full variable domain is DTGVSQNPRHKITKRGQNVTFRCDPISEHNRLYWYRQTLGQGPEFLTYFQNEAQLEKSRLLSDRFSAERPKGSFSTLEIQRTEQGDSAMYLCASSFGRKGNTEAFFGQGTRLTVV.

The chain employs TRBV19 and TRBJ2-1; weak D call: TRBD2 (5 bases). From germline, CDR1 is LNHDA and CDR2 SQIVND (reference sequence). The CDR3 length is 14 residues. V lost 2 bases, J lost 11 bases, and 16 bases lay in between. The CDR3 here is CASSILSGVRQQFF. The CDR3 DNA sequence: TGTGCCAGTAGTATACTCAGCGGTGTCAGGCAGCAGTTCTTC.

The J gene is TRBJ2-1, the V gene TRBV9; D uncertain. V was shortened by 0 bases and J by 5 bases, with 6 bases between the two germline ends. Germline V CDR1 and CDR2: SGDLS, YYNGEE. CDR3 length equals 13 residues. The CDR3 DNA follows: TGTGCCAGCAGCGTAGTATCTAACAATGAGCAGTTCTTC. The encoded protein is CASSVVSNNEQFF.

The genes are TRBV29-1 and TRBJ2-2; the match to TRBD1 covers 10 bases. Germline V CDR1 and CDR2: SQVTM, ANQGSEA. CDR3 length: 14 amino acids. V gave up 2 bases and J gave up 6 bases; unmatched junction bases: 3. CDR3 sequence reads: CSVEWGQGSGELFF. The CDR3 DNA is TGCAGCGTTGAATGGGGACAGGGGTCCGGGGAGCTGTTTTTT.

The CDR3 DNA sequence: TGTGCCAGCGGGGGCGACGGGAACACCGGGGAGCTGTTTTTT. Protein product: CASGGDGNTGELFF. The chain couples TRBV2 to TRBJ2-2; TRBD1 is a possible D gene (6 bases). The CDR3 sequence is 14 residues long. The V gene lost 8 bases and the J gene lost 1 base, with 11 bases spanning the gap. Germline V gives CDR1 SNHLY, CDR2 FYNNEI. Drawing the rest from reference TRBV2 and TRBJ2-2, the complete variable domain is EPEVTQTPSHQVTQMGQEVILRCVPISNHLYFYWYRQILGQKVEFLVSFYNNEISEKSEIFDDQFSVERPDGSNFTLKIRSTKLEDSAMYFCASGGDGNTGELFFGEGSRLTVL.

On this clone itself: The junction departs from the called germline gene at one end, perhaps through a read error. The V gene is TRBV5-1, the J gene TRBJ2-1; 8 bases line up with TRBD1. The germline V gene encodes CDR1 SGHRS and CDR2 YFSETQ. CDR3 size: 12 residues. The DNA for the CDR3 is TGCGCCAGCAGCTCGGACAGGGAAGGTACGCTCTTC. It encodes CASSSDREGTLF.

To note about this clone: This sample includes further DNA sequences coding for the same CDR3. The chain links TRBV5-4 to TRBJ2-3; D call uncertain. There are 11 residues in the CDR3. Germline V gene data show CDR1 as SGHNT and CDR2 as YYREEE (reference sequence). The germline V and J ends were trimmed by 0 bases and 6 bases, with 2 bases remaining between them. CDR3 nucleotides: TGTGCCAGCAGCTTGGGGGATACGCAGTATTTT. This codes for CASSLGDTQYF.

Only one count was recorded for this clone. This rearrangement joins TRBV6-1 to TRBJ1-1; 7 positions agree with TRBD1. V gave up 6 bases and J gave up 3 bases; unmatched junction bases: 7. CDR1 MNHNS and CDR2 SASEGT come from the germline V gene. This CDR3 is 14 amino acids long. CDR3 in amino acids: CASRRQGADTEAFF. CDR3 DNA sequence: TGTGCCAGCAGACGACAGGGAGCGGACACTGAAGCTTTCTTT.

The sample holds a few counts of this clone. CDR3 DNA: TGCGCCAGCAGCCCCGACTCGAGCCAAGAGACCCAGTACTTC. This codes for CASSPDSSQETQYF. V usage is TRBV5-1 and J usage is TRBJ2-5; D not certain. The germline CDR1 and CDR2 sequences are SGHRS and YFSETQ. The ends were cut back, 4 bases at V and 1 base at J, with 11 bases in the middle. This CDR3 has 14 amino acids.

The rearrangement joins TRBV5-4 to TRBJ2-1; the D call may be TRBD1 or TRBD2 (5 bases each). The ends were cut back, 5 bases at V and 6 bases at J, with 12 bases in the middle. The germline CDR1 and CDR2 sequences are SGHNT and YYREEE (reference sequence). CDR3 length: 13 amino acids. In nucleotides, the CDR3 is TGTGCCAGCAGGTTGCCGGGGCCCAATGAGCAGTTCTTC. Translated: CASRLPGPNEQFF. The full variable domain, in which reference TRBV5-4 and TRBJ2-1 provide the parts outside the CDR3, is ETGVTQSPTHLIKTRGQQVTLRCSSQSGHNTVSWYQQALGQGPQFIFQYYREEENGRGNFPPRFSGLQFPNYSSELNVNALELDDSALYLCASRLPGPNEQFFGPGTRLTVL.

The V gene is TRBV28, the J gene TRBJ2-3, with D unresolved. V shed 7 bases and J shed 0 bases, with 11 bases lying between them. This CDR3 contains 14 residues. Germline CDR1 is MDHEN and CDR2 is SYDVKM. In DNA form, the CDR3 reads TGTGCCAGCACCAGGCATGTTAGCACAGATACGCAGTATTTT. Its translation: CASTRHVSTDTQYF. The full variable domain, its missing parts supplied by reference TRBV28 and TRBJ2-3, is DVKVTQSSRYLVKRTGEKVFLECVQDMDHENMFWYRQDPGLGLRLIYFSYDVKMKEKGDIPEGYSVSREKKERFSLILESASTNQTSMYLCASTRHVSTDTQYFGPGTRLTVL.

The chain combines TRBV5-1 with TRBJ2-5; D is unresolved. Trimming stripped 1 base from V and 4 bases from J, with 2 bases between. CDR1 and CDR2 from the germline V gene are SGHRS and YFSETQ. This CDR3 is 11 amino acids long. The CDR3 spells CASSLLETQYF. The CDR3 DNA reads as TGCGCCAGCAGCTTGTTAGAGACCCAGTACTTC.

The chain joins TRBV2 to TRBJ1-5; D possibly corresponds to TRBD1 (5 bases). V was trimmed by 4 bases and J by 2 bases, leaving 12 bases between them. The CDR3 is made up of 15 amino acids. CDR1 and CDR2 (germline): SNHLY, FYNNEI. The CDR3 coding sequence is TGTGCCAGCAGTGGGGGCAGGGCTGGCAATCAGCCCCAGCATTTT. Amino acids: CASSGGRAGNQPQHF.

The chain recombines TRBV13 with TRBJ2-7, with 13 bases matching TRBD2. Looked up from germline, CDR1 is PRHDT and CDR2 is FYEKMQ (reference sequence). J gave up 5 bases and V 5 bases, and 9 bases lay outside the gene matches. The CDR3 consists of 16 residues. CDR3 protein: CASSLRLAGGPDEQYF. The CDR3 nucleotides are TGTGCCAGCAGCCTTAGACTAGCGGGGGGCCCCGACGAGCAGTACTTC. Looking up the rest from reference TRBV13 and TRBJ2-7 gives the full variable domain: AAGVIQSPRHLIKEKRETATLKCYPIPRHDTVYWYQQGPGQDPQFLISFYEKMQSDKGSIPDRFSAQQFSDYHSELNMSSLELGDSALYFCASSLRLAGGPDEQYFGPGTRLTVT.

The gene calls are TRBV27 and TRBJ1-6; 8 bases are shared with TRBD1. CDR1 MNHEY and CDR2 SMNVEV come from the germline V gene (reference sequence). V lost 2 bases to trimming and J lost 8 bases; unmatched junction nucleotides: 8. This CDR3 region has 16 residues. The CDR3 here is CASSLAPGGADSPLHF. CDR3 coding DNA: TGTGCCAGCAGTTTAGCCCCAGGGGGCGCGGATTCACCCCTCCACTTT.

This clone was recorded a few times. This sequence joins TRBV9 and TRBJ2-1, with D possibly TRBD2 on 6 matching bases. Germline V gene lookup returns CDR1 SGDLS and CDR2 YYNGEE. The V gene lost 0 bases and the J gene lost 2 bases, with 9 bases spanning the gap. CDR3 length equals 15 residues. The CDR3: CASSVGRGTYNEQFF. CDR3 sequence (DNA): TGTGCCAGCAGCGTAGGGCGGGGAACCTACAATGAGCAGTTCTTC.

This chain uses TRBV28 with TRBJ2-2, with D possibly TRBD2 on 6 matching bases. Germline values: CDR1 MDHEN, CDR2 SYDVKM. The CDR3 has 18 residues. V lost 5 bases and J 6 bases, leaving 25 bases between the germline ends. The CDR3 DNA reads TGTGCCAGCAGTACACCTCCCGGGGGAACCGAACGGGCCGGGGAGCTGTTTTTT. Encoded protein: CASSTPPGGTERAGELFF.

The genes are TRBV6-5 and TRBJ1-1; D possibly corresponds to TRBD1 (5 bases). Germline V lookup: CDR1 MNHEY, CDR2 SVGAGI. This CDR3 region has 14 residues. Trimming cost V 6 bases and J 2 bases, with 13 bases left between them. The CDR3 nucleotides read TGTGCCAGCAGCCGGGACCTCGAAAACACTGAAGCTTTCTTT. Amino acid sequence: CASSRDLENTEAFF.

The CDR3 DNA sequence: TGTGCCAGCAGCGCCCGGGACAGCAGTCCAGCTTTCTTT. It specifies CASSARDSSPAFF. V is TRBV9 and J is TRBJ1-1, with 7 bases that match TRBD1. J gave up 10 bases and V 3 bases, and 9 bases lay outside the gene matches. This CDR3 contains 13 residues. Germline assignment: CDR1 SGDLS and CDR2 YYNGEE.

This chain uses TRBV28 with TRBJ2-1; a weak D match, TRBD2 (6 bases). Trimming took off 5 bases at V and 3 bases at J, with 17 bases between the two ends. Germline V gene data show CDR1 as MDHEN and CDR2 as SYDVKM. There are 16 residues in the CDR3. CDR3 nucleotides: TGTGCCAGCAGTCCTGCCTGGGTCGGGAGCTACAATGAGCAGTTCTTC. This codes for CASSPAWVGSYNEQFF. Together with reference TRBV28 and TRBJ2-1, the CDR3 gives the full variable domain: DVKVTQSSRYLVKRTGEKVFLECVQDMDHENMFWYRQDPGLGLRLIYFSYDVKMKEKGDIPEGYSVSREKKERFSLILESASTNQTSMYLCASSPAWVGSYNEQFFGPGTRLTVL.

The chain uses TRBV6-6 and TRBJ2-1, with a possible D match to TRBD2 (6 bases). This CDR3 spans 14 amino acids. The ends were cut back, 11 bases at V and 5 bases at J, with 19 bases in the middle. Germline CDR1 is MNHNY and CDR2 is SVGAGI (reference sequence). CDR3 DNA sequence: TGTGCCTGCTGCAAGTTGGCTAGCGACAATGAGCAGTTCTTC. Encoded protein: CACCKLASDNEQFF.

J is TRBJ1-1 and V is TRBV19; weak D call: TRBD1 (5 bases). The CDR3 sequence is 13 residues long. Trimming took 0 bases from V and 4 from J, leaving 6 bases between them. CDR1 and CDR2 from the germline V gene are LNHDA and SQIVND (reference sequence). CDR3 residues: CASSIDRVTEAFF. CDR3 DNA sequence: TGTGCCAGTAGTATAGACAGGGTCACTGAAGCTTTCTTT.

The rearrangement links TRBV6-1 to TRBJ1-3; unclear D gene. The CDR3 is 15 residues long. The germline V gene encodes CDR1 MNHNS and CDR2 SASEGT. V was trimmed by 6 bases and J by 4 bases, leaving 16 bases between them. The CDR3 coding sequence is TGTGCCAGCAGCCGATCAGGCAGGAACGGAAACACCATATATTTT. Residues: CASSRSGRNGNTIYF.

This chain joins TRBV10-3 and TRBJ1-3; 10 bases match TRBD1. J gave up 4 bases and V 5 bases, and 17 bases lay outside the gene matches. The CDR3 spans 19 residues. The germline V gene has CDR1 ENHRY and CDR2 SYGVKD. CDR3 bases: TGTGCCATCAGTTCCCCGGGACAGGGGCTGGGTCTGCTAGGAAACACCATATATTTT. Protein sequence: CAISSPGQGLGLLGNTIYF.